The 19 T cell receptor beta chains below were found in one sample sequenced in a study of blood T cell repertoires in COVID-19 (dated by TCRdb to the early 2020s). The receptor library was made with the immunoSEQ multiplex PCR assay. TCRdb took over this immuneACCESS table, retaining in-frame rearrangements with V and J assigned. Such tables are incomplete; in checked studies, under half of the missing clones stem from an unresolved V gene, and the remainder is unexplained. Within this sample are about 400,000 clones, with about 89% of them counted one time only. The leading ten clones occupy 0.95% to 1.5% of the sample. The specimen sequenced was peripheral blood. The receptors were sampled from a man aged 35 to 55 with acute or convalescent COVID-19.

The chain is built from TRBV11-2 and TRBJ2-5; TRBD2 agrees at 11 bases. V was clipped by 3 bases and J by 7 bases; unmatched bases: 10. The CDR3 is 16 amino acids. Per germline, CDR1 SGHAT and CDR2 FQNNGV. The CDR3 is CASSLRTSGLSGTQYF. The DNA of the CDR3 is TGTGCCAGCAGCTTGAGGACTAGCGGGTTATCGGGGACCCAGTACTTC.

The V and J genes are TRBV11-2 and TRBJ2-3, with 7 nucleotides matching TRBD2. Germline V gives CDR1 SGHAT, CDR2 FQNNGV. J lost 4 bases, V lost 1 base, and 14 bases had no gene match. The CDR3 loop spans 18 amino acids. The CDR3: CASSLGGLAAGGADTQYF. CDR3 nucleotide sequence: TGTGCCAGCAGCTTAGGAGGCCTAGCGGCCGGGGGAGCAGATACGCAGTATTTT.

The chain recombines TRBV5-1 with TRBJ2-3; 7 nucleotides match TRBD2. V was clipped by 2 bases and J by 4 bases; unmatched bases: 4. The CDR3 runs 14 residues. Germline loops: CDR1 SGHRS, CDR2 YFSETQ. CDR3 residues: CASSLQRGADTQYF. The CDR3 coding sequence is TGCGCCAGCAGCTTACAGCGGGGAGCAGATACGCAGTATTTT.

This chain connects TRBV3-1 (or the pseudogene TRBV3-2) to TRBJ1-6, with no clear D. Trimming removed 0 bases at V and 12 bases at J, with 9 bases between. The germline V gene has CDR1 LGHDT and CDR2 YNNKEL (reference sequence). This CDR3 region has 13 residues. CDR3 loop: CASSQDPGRPLHF. The CDR3 DNA reads TGTGCCAGCAGCCAAGACCCGGGTCGACCCCTCCACTTT.

This chain joins TRBV6-5 and TRBJ2-7; a possible D gene is TRBD1 (5 bases). The germline gives CDR1 MNHEY, CDR2 SVGAGI. The CDR3 runs 14 residues. Trimming took off 8 bases at V and 3 bases at J, with 17 bases between the two ends. The CDR3 sequence is CASVPRQTYYEQYF. Here the CDR3 DNA reads TGTGCCAGCGTTCCAAGACAGACGTACTACGAGCAGTACTTC.

The V and J genes are TRBV19 and TRBJ1-6; D is unclear. This CDR3 has 16 amino acids. Trimming cost V 0 bases and J 5 bases, with 11 bases left between them. From germline, CDR1 is LNHDA and CDR2 SQIVND (reference sequence). This CDR3 reads CASSIDLGRNNSPLHF. CDR3 coding DNA: TGTGCCAGTAGTATAGATCTAGGGAGAAATAATTCACCCCTCCACTTT.

This clone was seen a handful of times. V usage is TRBV5-1 and J usage is TRBJ1-1, with D possibly TRBD1 on 6 matching bases. V lost 4 bases and J lost 5, with 18 bases in between. CDR3 length equals 15 residues. Looked up from germline, CDR1 is SGHRS and CDR2 is YFSETQ. CDR3 coding DNA: TGCGCCAGCAGCCTATCGACAGGCGGTGGGACTGAAGCTTTCTTT. Translation gives CASSLSTGGGTEAFF.

V gene TRBV9 combines with J gene TRBJ2-2; 7 bases agree with TRBD2. Losses at the gene ends were 2 bases for V and 6 bases for J; bases not matched to a gene: 10. The CDR3 runs 16 residues. Germline CDR1 is SGDLS and CDR2 is YYNGEE. The CDR3 DNA is TGTGCCAGCAGCGTTTCCTCGGGGGGTTCAGCCGGGGAGCTGTTTTTT. The encoded protein is CASSVSSGGSAGELFF.

The chain carries TRBV4-3 and TRBJ1-6, with TRBD1 matching 7 bases. Trimming at V came to 1 base and at J to 8 bases, leaving 14 bases not matched to a gene. Per germline, CDR1 LGHNA and CDR2 YSLEER. CDR3 length equals 18 residues. The CDR3 DNA reads as TGCGCCAGCAGCCAAGGACAGGGCCGCAGAGATAGTTATTCACCCCTCCACTTT. Translated, it gives CASSQGQGRRDSYSPLHF.

As for this clone: At one boundary the junction diverges from the germline segment, which might be a read error. The CDR3 region is CASSPGRGTLLIQF. The CDR3, as DNA: TGTGCCAGTTCTCCCGGTAGGGGAACTCTTCTTATTCAATTT. This chain links TRBV19 with TRBJ1-6; D perhaps matches TRBD1 (5 bases). The CDR3 extends over 14 amino acids. Germline V lookup: CDR1 LNHDA, CDR2 SQIVND (reference sequence).

The chain employs TRBV7-9 and TRBJ2-3, with TRBD1 identical over 8 bases. The CDR3 runs to 15 residues. After removal of 6 bases from V and 1 base from J, the junction contained 6 bases not matched to a gene. Germline V lookup: CDR1 SEHNR, CDR2 FQNEAQ (reference sequence). CDR3 bases: TGTGCCAGCAGACCCTCGGGACAGGGCACAGATACGCAGTATTTT. Translation gives CASRPSGQGTDTQYF.

The chain uses TRBV5-1 and TRBJ2-3, with 8 bases fitting TRBD2. Germline V gene lookup returns CDR1 SGHRS and CDR2 YFSETQ. The CDR3 runs 16 residues. V trimming: 6 bases; J trimming: 6 bases; junction bases outside the gene matches: 15. CDR3 in DNA: TGCGCCAGCAACCCGAGGACTAGCCGGGGTGGGGATACGCAGTATTTT. Amino acids: CASNPRTSRGGDTQYF.

This chain joins TRBV30 and TRBJ1-2; maybe TRBD1 (6 bases). The CDR3 has 14 amino acids. The germline gives CDR1 GTSNPN, CDR2 SVGIG (reference sequence). With 0 bases removed from V and 4 bases from J, the gap between germline ends came to 12 bases. The chain's CDR3 is CAWSVGRGAYGYTF. Here the CDR3 DNA reads TGTGCCTGGAGTGTGGGCAGGGGAGCCTATGGCTACACCTTC.

The rearrangement joins TRBV28 to TRBJ1-6; TRBD1 matches at 11 bases. There are 16 residues in the CDR3. Germline V lookup: CDR1 MDHEN, CDR2 SYDVKM. V gave up 8 bases and J gave up 6 bases; unmatched junction bases: 9. The CDR3 sequence: CASSLGTGGFNSPLHF. Here the CDR3 DNA reads TGTGCCAGCTCCTTAGGGACAGGGGGTTTTAATTCACCCCTCCACTTT.

In nucleotides, the CDR3 is TGCAGTGCTAGTCCGGGGTGGTTAGGGCCCCAGCATTTT. It specifies CSASPGWLGPQHF. The chain carries TRBV20-1 and TRBJ1-5; D remains unclear. The CDR3 contains 13 residues. V was pared by 3 bases and J by 9 bases, with 15 bases between. Per germline, CDR1 DFQATT and CDR2 SNEGSKA (reference sequence).

In DNA form, the CDR3 reads TGTGCCAGCAGCTTAAGGAACGGGGGGTCCGACGGCTACACCTTC. It encodes CASSLRNGGSDGYTF. The chain joins TRBV7-3 to TRBJ1-2; D perhaps matches TRBD1 (5 bases). This CDR3 has 15 amino acids. V dropped 1 base and J dropped 8 bases, with 17 bases sitting between them. Looked up from germline, CDR1 is SGHTA and CDR2 is FQGTGA.

The chain employs TRBV7-9 and TRBJ1-5, with 12 bases lining up with TRBD1. CDR3 length: 17 amino acids. Germline CDR1 is SEHNR and CDR2 is FQNEAQ (reference sequence). J was trimmed by 5 bases and V by 2 bases; bases with no gene match: 7. The CDR3: CASSLTGTGGWDQPQHF. In DNA form, the CDR3 reads TGTGCCAGCAGCTTAACCGGGACAGGGGGCTGGGATCAGCCCCAGCATTTT. The entire variable domain, with the rest obtained from reference TRBV7-9 and TRBJ1-5, is as follows: DTGVSQNPRHKITKRGQNVTFRCDPISEHNRLYWYRQTLGQGPEFLTYFQNEAQLEKSRLLSDRFSAERPKGSFSTLEIQRTEQGDSAMYLCASSLTGTGGWDQPQHFGDGTRLSIL.

This chain connects TRBV7-9 to TRBJ2-3; D is perhaps TRBD1 (6 bases). The CDR3 covers 17 residues. The V gene's germline CDR1 is SEHNR and CDR2 FQNEAQ (reference sequence). The germline V and J ends were trimmed by 3 bases and 1 base, with 17 bases remaining between them. CDR3: CASSLLQTGWGTDTQYF. Here the CDR3 DNA reads TGTGCCAGCAGCTTGTTACAAACAGGGTGGGGCACAGATACGCAGTATTTT.

This chain uses TRBV27 with TRBJ1-1; 8 positions agree with TRBD1. Looked up from germline, CDR1 is MNHEY and CDR2 is SMNVEV (reference sequence). The junction had 9 bases not matched to a gene; V was cut back by 7 bases and J by 5 bases. The CDR3 is made up of 14 amino acids. The chain's CDR3 is CASNLRQGLTEAFF. DNA of the CDR3: TGTGCCAGCAACCTACGACAGGGGCTAACTGAAGCTTTCTTT.